Here is one T cell receptor beta chain with its context. The sample originates from a study of blood T cell repertoires in COVID-19. Per germline, CDR1 KGHSH and CDR2 LQKENI. The CDR3 sequence is 14 residues long. V trimming: 2 bases; J trimming: 5 bases; junction bases outside the gene matches: 5. Per the study methods: Amplification of reference gene primers provided the estimated nucleated cell counts. Clones were sequenced by immunoSEQ multiplex PCR, and TCRdb holds only the in-frame ones, with some missing. The V and J calls and clone size were taken over from that table, and D and trimming were inferred from the DNA. The sample lists approximately 60,000 clones; more than 75% were seen once.

The source material was peripheral blood. This TCR was recovered from a human donor in a cohort sampled during active COVID-19. This chain uses TRBV18 with TRBJ2-7, with 8 bases aligning to TRBD1. CDR3 region: CASSPKTGAHEQYF. CDR3 nucleotide sequence: TGTGCCAGCTCACCAAAGACAGGGGCCCACGAGCAGTACTTC.